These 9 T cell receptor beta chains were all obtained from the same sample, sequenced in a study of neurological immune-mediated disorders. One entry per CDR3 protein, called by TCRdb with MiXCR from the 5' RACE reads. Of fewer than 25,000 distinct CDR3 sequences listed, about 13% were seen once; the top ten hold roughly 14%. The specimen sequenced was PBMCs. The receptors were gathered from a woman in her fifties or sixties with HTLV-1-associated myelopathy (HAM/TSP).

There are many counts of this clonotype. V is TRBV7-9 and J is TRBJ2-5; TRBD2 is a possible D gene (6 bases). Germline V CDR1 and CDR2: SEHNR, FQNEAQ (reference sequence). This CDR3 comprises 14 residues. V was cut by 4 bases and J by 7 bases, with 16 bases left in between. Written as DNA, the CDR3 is TGTGCCAGCAGCTATCCGGGAGCTTTATGGACCCAGTACTTC. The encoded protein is CASSYPGALWTQYF.

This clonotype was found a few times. In DNA, the CDR3 is TGTGCCAGCAGCCTCTCGCCGGCAGGAATGAACACTGAAGCTTTCTTT. Translated: CASSLSPAGMNTEAFF. V and J are TRBV14 and TRBJ1-1, with D hard to call. The V end was cut by 4 bases, the J end by 0 bases, with 15 bases between. The CDR3 is 16 residues long. Germline V gene sequence: CDR1 SGHDN, CDR2 FVKESK.

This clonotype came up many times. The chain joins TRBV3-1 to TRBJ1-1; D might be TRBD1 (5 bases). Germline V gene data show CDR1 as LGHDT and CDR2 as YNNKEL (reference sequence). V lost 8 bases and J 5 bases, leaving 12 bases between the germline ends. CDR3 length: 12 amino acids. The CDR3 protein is CASASGGTEAFF. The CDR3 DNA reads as TGTGCCAGCGCAAGTGGGGGTACTGAAGCTTTCTTT.

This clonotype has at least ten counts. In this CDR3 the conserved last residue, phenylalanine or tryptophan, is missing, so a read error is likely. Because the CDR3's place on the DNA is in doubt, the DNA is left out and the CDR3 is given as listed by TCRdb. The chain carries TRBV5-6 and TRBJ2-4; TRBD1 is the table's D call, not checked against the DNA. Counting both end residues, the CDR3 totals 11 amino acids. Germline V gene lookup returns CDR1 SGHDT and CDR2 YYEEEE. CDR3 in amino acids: CASSLQGVGEI.

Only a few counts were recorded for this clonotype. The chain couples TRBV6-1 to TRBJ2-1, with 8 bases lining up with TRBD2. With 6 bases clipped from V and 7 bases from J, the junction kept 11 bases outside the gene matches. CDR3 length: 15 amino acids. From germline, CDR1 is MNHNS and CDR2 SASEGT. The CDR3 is CASRPGLAGRNEQFF. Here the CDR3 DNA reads TGTGCCAGCAGACCGGGGCTAGCGGGTCGGAATGAGCAGTTCTTC.

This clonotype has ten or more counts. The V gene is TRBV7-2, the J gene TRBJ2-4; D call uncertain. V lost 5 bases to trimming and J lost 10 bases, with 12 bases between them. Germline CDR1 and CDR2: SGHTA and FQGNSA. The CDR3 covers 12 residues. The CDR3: CASSPTGAIQYF. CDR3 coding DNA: TGTGCCAGCAGCCCGACGGGCGCAATTCAGTACTTC. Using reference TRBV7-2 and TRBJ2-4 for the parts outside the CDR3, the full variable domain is GAGVSQSPSNKVTEKGKDVELRCDPISGHTALYWYRQSLGQGLEFLIYFQGNSAPDKSGLPSDRFSAERTGGSVSTLTIQRTQQEDSAVYLCASSPTGAIQYFGAGTRLSVL.

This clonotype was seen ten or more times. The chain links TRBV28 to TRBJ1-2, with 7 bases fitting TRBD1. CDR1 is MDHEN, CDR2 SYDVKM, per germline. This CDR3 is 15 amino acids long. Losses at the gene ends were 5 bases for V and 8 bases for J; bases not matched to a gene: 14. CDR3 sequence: CASSLQSNRGGGYTF. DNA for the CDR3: TGTGCCAGCAGTCTACAAAGTAACAGAGGGGGCGGCTACACCTTC.

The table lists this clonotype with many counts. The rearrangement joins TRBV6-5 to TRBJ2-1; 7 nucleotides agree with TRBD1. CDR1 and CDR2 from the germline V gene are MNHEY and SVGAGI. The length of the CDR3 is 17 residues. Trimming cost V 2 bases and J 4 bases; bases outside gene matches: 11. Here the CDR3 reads CASSYAAGGSIYNEQFF. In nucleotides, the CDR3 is TGTGCCAGCAGTTACGCGGCAGGGGGTTCAATTTACAATGAGCAGTTCTTC.

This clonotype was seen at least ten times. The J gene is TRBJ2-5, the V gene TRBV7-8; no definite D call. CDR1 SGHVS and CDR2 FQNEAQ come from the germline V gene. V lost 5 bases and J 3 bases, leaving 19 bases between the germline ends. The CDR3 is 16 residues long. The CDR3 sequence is CASSPVPPQTKETQYF. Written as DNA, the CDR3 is TGTGCCAGCAGCCCCGTTCCCCCTCAAACCAAAGAGACCCAGTACTTC.